This T cell receptor (beta chain) was documented in a study of T cell responses to AZD1222 COVID-19 vaccine. This CDR3 comprises 15 residues. CDR1 is SEHNR, CDR2 FQNEAQ, per germline (reference sequence). Trimming pared 5 bases from V and 0 bases from J, leaving 11 bases between. TCRdb's table, derived via immunoSEQ multiplex PCR, lists solely in-frame clones and lacks some. Of some 190,000 clones in the sample, just over 90% were seen once. The source of this sequence is an adult who received the AZD1222 COVID-19 vaccine. The chain employs TRBV7-9 and TRBJ2-1; D may be TRBD2 (5 bases). The specimen comprised peripheral blood, sampled 28 days after the second AZD1222 dose. CDR3 sequence reads: CASSPEGSSYNEQFF. The CDR3 region has the DNA TGTGCCAGCAGCCCCGAAGGGAGCTCCTACAATGAGCAGTTCTTC.